This record concerns one T cell receptor (beta chain) sequence. This clonotype occurred many times. Its antigen has not been determined. No base quality values were provided; no much bigger clone lies one nucleotide off. The study described a robust, sensitive protocol for amplifying, sequencing and analyzing TCRs, using 3' ligation of a UMI-containing oligonucleotide to TCR cDNA. For whole blood analysis, approximately 2.5 ml of peripheral blood was collected from healthy adult volunteers into Tempus tubes, and RNA was extracted following the manufacturer's instructions. Before reverse transcription, total RNA that had not been cell sorted was treated with RQ1 DNase, with a target input of roughly 1 to 1000 ng. Libraries were prepared from skin biopsies and whole blood so that pipeline robustness could be tested in samples in which T cells form a minority population. The data were obtained in a study of naive and memory T cell subsets (dated by TCRdb to between 2016 and 2019). Broadly, across the study: According to the figure summarizing the samples, there were approximately 10 blood donors, 7 tuberculin skin test biopsies and 3 saline control biopsies. PCR2 was typically performed as a SYBR Green qPCR that was stopped at a set threshold, although end-point PCR (roughly 6 cycles) could be used instead for low-input samples. Broad study findings and their caveats: The RNA-based method was acknowledged as potentially sensitive to TCR transcript changes with T cell activation and differentiation.

The library came from 5' RACE. The ligated cDNA was amplified in four rounds of PCR with nested alpha and beta constant region primers together with the SP2 primer. TCR RNA was reverse transcribed with SuperScript IV using alpha and beta constant region primers for the blood and skin samples. Using T4 RNA ligase 1, an oligonucleotide carrying both the Illumina SP2 primer and a UMI was ligated onto the 3' end of the cDNA. To prevent hairpin formation, the 12-nucleotide UMI was made up of two random hexamers with an eight-base spacer between them. TCR alpha and beta chain libraries were processed separately from the second PCR onward, with dual indexing for multiplexing. After pooling, the indexed libraries were analyzed by capillary electrophoresis and sequenced on either an Illumina MiSeq or NextSeq. PhiX DNA at roughly 5-7.5% was added to the libraries to raise base diversity and improve cluster recognition. On the authors' methods: UMIs were extracted from read 2 by Demultiplexor and combined with the TCR sequence from read 1, and reads were split according to sample indices. Decombinator identified V and J genes and V-J junctions and gave each TCR a five-part identifier that included V and J deletions. Collapsinator relied on UMIs to correct both sequencing errors and PCR amplification heterogeneity, producing a UMI-based abundance for each TCR. CDR3Translator converted identifiers to nucleotide sequence, translated to amino acids, and extracted CDR3 regions using terminal motifs. After normalization to the amount of input RNA, error-corrected alpha and beta TCR counts from blood and skin were compared. TCRdb reprocessed the public reads (quality trimming at Q25 with fastp, clone calling with MiXCR) and kept in-frame beta chains. Each entry is one CDR3 protein sequence, shown with its most common DNA and genes. Here the V and J calls rest on TCRdb's processing, not on the authors' analysis. The sample table records more than 50,000 distinct CDR3 sequences; around 8% of these occur just once. The top ten clones comprise about 19% of the sample.

The CDR1 and CDR2 encoded by the germline V gene (reference sequence) are DFQATT and SNEGSKA. V sheds 3 bases and J sheds 3 bases, leaving 14 bases between their ends. Inclusive of the bounding cysteine and phenylalanine, the CDR3 is 14 residues long. The sequence is cut down to CDR3 DNA, 42 bases in frame from base 1. The receptor was derived from a female donor in good health. The chain joins TRBV20-1 to TRBJ1-1; a tentative D call is TRBD1 (5 bases match). The CDR3 protein: CSAREAGSDTEAFF. At the DNA level, the sequence is TGCAGTGCTAGGGAGGCAGGGTCCGACACTGAAGCTTTCTTT.